This T cell receptor (beta chain) was sequenced during a study of T cell responses to AZD1222 COVID-19 vaccine. Findings of the study overall: Repertoires were obtained solely post-peak T cell response. Unmutated variant regions reportedly attract nearly half of all spike-specific TCRs. Just a handful of AZD1222 recipients tested seropositive at baseline.

Sequencing used immunoSEQ multiplex PCR; TCRdb keeps in-frame clones, though not all of them. Found here are more than 120,000 clones, approximately 94% of them singletons; the top ten hold around 4.7%. Turning to this clone: The antigen remains unidentified.

This CDR3 region has 14 residues. The germline gives CDR1 MNHNS, CDR2 SASEGT. Between the trimmed V and J ends, which lost 5 bases and 5 bases, there was a span of 12 bases. The V gene is TRBV6-1, the J gene TRBJ2-2; D is uncertain. Source: peripheral blood, taken on day 0 of AZD1222 vaccination. This clonotype was sampled from an adult in good health. CDR3 coding DNA: TGTGCCAGCAGTTCCCTCCTTGGTACCGGGGAGCTGTTTTTT. It codes for CASSSLLGTGELFF.